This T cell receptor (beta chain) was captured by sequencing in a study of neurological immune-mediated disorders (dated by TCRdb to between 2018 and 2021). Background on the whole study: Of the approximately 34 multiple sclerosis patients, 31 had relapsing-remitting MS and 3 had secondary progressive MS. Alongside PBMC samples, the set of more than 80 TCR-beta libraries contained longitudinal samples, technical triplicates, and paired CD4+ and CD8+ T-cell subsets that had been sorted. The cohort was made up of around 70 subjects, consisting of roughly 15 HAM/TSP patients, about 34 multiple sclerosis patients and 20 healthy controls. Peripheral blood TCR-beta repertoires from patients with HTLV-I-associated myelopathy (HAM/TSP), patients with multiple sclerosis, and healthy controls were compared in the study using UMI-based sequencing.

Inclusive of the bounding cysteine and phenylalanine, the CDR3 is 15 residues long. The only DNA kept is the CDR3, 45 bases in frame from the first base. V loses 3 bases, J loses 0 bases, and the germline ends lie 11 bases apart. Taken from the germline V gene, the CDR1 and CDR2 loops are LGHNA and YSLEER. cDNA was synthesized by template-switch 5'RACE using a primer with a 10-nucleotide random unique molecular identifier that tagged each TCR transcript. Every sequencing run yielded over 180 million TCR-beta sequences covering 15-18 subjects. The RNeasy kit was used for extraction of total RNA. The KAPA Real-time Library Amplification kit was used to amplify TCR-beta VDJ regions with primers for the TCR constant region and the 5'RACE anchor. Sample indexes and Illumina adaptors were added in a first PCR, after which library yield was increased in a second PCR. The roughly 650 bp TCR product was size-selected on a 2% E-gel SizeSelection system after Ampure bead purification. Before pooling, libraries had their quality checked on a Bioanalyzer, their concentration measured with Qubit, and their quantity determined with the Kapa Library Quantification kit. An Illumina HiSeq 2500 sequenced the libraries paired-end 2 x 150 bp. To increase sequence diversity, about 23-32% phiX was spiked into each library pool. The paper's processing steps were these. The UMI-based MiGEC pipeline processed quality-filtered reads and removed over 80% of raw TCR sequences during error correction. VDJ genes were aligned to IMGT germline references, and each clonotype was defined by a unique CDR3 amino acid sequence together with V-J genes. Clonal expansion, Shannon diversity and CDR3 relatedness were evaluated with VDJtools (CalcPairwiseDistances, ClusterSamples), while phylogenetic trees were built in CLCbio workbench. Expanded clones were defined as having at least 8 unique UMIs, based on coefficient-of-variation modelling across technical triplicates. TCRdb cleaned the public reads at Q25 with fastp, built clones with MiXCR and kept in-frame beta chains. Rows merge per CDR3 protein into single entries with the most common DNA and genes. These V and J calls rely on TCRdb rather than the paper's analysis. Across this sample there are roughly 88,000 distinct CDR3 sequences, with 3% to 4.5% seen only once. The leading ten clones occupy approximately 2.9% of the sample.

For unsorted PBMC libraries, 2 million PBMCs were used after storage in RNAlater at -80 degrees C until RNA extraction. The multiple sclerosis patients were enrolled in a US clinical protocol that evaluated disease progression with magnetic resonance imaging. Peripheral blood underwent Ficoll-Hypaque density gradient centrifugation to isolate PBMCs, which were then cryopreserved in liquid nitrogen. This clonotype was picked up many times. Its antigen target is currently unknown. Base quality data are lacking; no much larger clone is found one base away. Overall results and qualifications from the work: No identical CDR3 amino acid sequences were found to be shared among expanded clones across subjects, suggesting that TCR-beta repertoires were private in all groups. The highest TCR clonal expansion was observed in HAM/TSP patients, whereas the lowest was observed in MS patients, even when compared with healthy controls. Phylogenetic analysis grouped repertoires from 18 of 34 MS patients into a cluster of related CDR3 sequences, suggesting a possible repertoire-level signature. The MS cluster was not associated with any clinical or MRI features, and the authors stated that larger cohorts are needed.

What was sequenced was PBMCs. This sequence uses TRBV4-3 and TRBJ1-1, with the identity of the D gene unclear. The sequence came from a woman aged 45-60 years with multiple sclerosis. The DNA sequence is TGCGCCAGCAGCCAGGGCCCGGGGATGAACACTGAAGCTTTCTTT. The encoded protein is CASSQGPGMNTEAFF.